What follows describes a single TCR beta chain. No cognate antigen has been identified for it. No qualities accompany the bases; no much larger clone lies one base away. This sample stems from a study of T cell responses to AZD1222 COVID-19 vaccine listed by TCRdb under 2021. Some background on the complete study: AZD1222 recipients whose second dose came at about 4 weeks and those whose second dose came at about 12 weeks were combined into one group, since spike-specific TCR depth and breadth did not differ between the two schedules. TCR sequencing covered over 230 trial participants: roughly 200 given two doses of AZD1222 and about 26 given two doses of MenACWY control vaccine. Trial participants were enrolled into age subgroups of 18-55, 56-69 and 70-plus years, which contained about 150, 28 and 57 TCR-sequenced participants, respectively.

The CDR3 regions of human TCRbeta chains were analyzed by immunosequencing. In the authors' own workflow: Repertoire TCRs were checked for matches against a reference library of SARS-CoV-2-specific TCRs that had been generated using the MIRA antigen-specificity platform. Breadth was defined as the fraction of unique TCRs that were SARS-CoV-2-associated. Depth was defined as the fraction of total T cells that were SARS-CoV-2-associated. Using the MIRA data, every spike-specific TCR was mapped to the spike region that the TCR reacted to and assigned to either a CD4 or a CD8 class. Log10-transformed breadth and depth values were compared by one-way ANOVA with Sidak's multiple comparisons tests. In TCRdb, the immuneACCESS table is reduced to in-frame sequences with V and J assigned. These tables do not hold every clone; where another copy was compared, an unresolved V gene accounts for under half, and the others remain unexplained. V and J calls and clone size are as listed in that table; D and trimming were resolved from the DNA. This sample holds 150,000 or so clones; around 89% were observed only once. The leading ten clones occupy approximately 5.1% of the sample.

The meaning of the sample's time point label: baseline before first vaccination. Vaccinee samples were obtained from the UK trials COV001 and COV002, which included a single-blind randomized controlled phase 2/3 trial of AZD1222 (ChAdOx1 nCoV-19) in healthy adults. For TCRbeta chain sequencing, PBMC samples from trial participants were taken at day 0 and at day 28 after the second dose. The CDR3 starts with the cysteine, ends with the phenylalanine, and has 15 residues. Just the 45-base CDR3 DNA is kept, in frame starting at base 1. Via the germline V gene, CDR1 is KGHSH and CDR2 LQKENI. The germline V end is reduced by 2 bases and the J end by 3 bases; junction bases left unmatched: 4. What the study reported, not specific to this receptor: The 56-69-year group was small, and its depth increase did not reach significance, likely because of low power. Only five or six AZD1222 recipients were SARS-CoV-2 seropositive at baseline, limiting conclusions about previously exposed vaccinees. Reportedly, close to half of the unique spike-specific TCRs recognized epitopes lying outside the regions that are mutated in the B.1.351 and B.1.1.7 variants. Because no samples from the day 14 peak response were available, repertoires could be characterized only after the peak T cell response. The vaccine-associated CD4 TCRs covered the entire spike protein, and the dominant responses fell in regions 160-218 and 743-854. Participants were mostly white British and included more females than males, and it was suggested by the authors that clonal diversity may have been underestimated. After two AZD1222 doses, spike-specific TCR breadth and depth were significantly higher than at day 0 and than in MenACWY recipients.

This clonotype was obtained from an adult in good health. The chain was built from TRBV18 and TRBJ2-7; a stretch of 10 junction bases matches TRBD1. The sample in question was peripheral blood, obtained on day 0 of AZD1222 vaccination. Read as DNA, the sequence is TGTGCCAGCTCACCAATGACAGGGGGCAACTACGAGCAGTACTTC. Its coded protein is CASSPMTGGNYEQYF.